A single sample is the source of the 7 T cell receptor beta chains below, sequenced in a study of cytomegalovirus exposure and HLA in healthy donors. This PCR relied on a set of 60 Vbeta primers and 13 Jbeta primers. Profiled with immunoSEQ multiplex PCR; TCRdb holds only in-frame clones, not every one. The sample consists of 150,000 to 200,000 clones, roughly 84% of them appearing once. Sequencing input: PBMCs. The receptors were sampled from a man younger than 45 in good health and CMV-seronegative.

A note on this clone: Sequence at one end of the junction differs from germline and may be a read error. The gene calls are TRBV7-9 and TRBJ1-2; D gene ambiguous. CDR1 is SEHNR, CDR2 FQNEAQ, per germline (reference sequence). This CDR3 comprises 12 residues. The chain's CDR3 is CSSSWAPVGYTF. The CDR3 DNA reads TGTTCCAGCAGCTGGGCCCCAGTTGGCTACACCTTC.

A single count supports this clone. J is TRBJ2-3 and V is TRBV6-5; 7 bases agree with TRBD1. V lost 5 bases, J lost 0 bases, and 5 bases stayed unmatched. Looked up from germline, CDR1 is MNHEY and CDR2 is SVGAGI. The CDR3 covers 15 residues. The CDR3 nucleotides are TGTGCCAGCAGTCGACAGGGTGCTAGCACAGATACGCAGTATTTT. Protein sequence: CASSRQGASTDTQYF.

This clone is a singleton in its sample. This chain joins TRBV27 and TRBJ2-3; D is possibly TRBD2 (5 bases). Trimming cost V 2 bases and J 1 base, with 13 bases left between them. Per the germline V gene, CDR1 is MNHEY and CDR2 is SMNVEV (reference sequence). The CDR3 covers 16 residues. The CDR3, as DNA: TGTGCCAGCAGTTTAATTCGAACTAGTGGCACAGATACGCAGTATTTT. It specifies CASSLIRTSGTDTQYF.

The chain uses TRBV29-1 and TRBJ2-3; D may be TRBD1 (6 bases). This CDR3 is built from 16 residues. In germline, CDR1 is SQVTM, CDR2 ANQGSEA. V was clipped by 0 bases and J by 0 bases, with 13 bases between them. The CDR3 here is CSVEDPTGSSTDTQYF. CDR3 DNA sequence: TGCAGCGTTGAAGATCCGACAGGTTCTAGCACAGATACGCAGTATTTT.

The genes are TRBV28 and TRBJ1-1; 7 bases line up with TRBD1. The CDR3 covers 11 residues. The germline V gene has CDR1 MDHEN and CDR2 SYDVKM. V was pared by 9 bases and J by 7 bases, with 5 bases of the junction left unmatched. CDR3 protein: CASTTGREAFF. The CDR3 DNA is TGTGCCAGTACGACAGGGCGTGAAGCTTTCTTT.

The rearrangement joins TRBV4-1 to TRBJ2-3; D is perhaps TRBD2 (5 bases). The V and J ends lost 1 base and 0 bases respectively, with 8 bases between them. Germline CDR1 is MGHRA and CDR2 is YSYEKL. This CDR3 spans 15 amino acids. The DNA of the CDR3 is TGCGCCAGCAGCCAAGCGAGGGCTAGCACAGATACGCAGTATTTT. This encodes CASSQARASTDTQYF.

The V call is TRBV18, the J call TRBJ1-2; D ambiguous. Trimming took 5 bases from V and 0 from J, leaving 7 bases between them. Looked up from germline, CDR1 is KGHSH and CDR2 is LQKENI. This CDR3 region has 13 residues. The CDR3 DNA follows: TGTGCCAGCTCATCGGAGACTAACTATGGCTACACCTTC. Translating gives CASSSETNYGYTF.